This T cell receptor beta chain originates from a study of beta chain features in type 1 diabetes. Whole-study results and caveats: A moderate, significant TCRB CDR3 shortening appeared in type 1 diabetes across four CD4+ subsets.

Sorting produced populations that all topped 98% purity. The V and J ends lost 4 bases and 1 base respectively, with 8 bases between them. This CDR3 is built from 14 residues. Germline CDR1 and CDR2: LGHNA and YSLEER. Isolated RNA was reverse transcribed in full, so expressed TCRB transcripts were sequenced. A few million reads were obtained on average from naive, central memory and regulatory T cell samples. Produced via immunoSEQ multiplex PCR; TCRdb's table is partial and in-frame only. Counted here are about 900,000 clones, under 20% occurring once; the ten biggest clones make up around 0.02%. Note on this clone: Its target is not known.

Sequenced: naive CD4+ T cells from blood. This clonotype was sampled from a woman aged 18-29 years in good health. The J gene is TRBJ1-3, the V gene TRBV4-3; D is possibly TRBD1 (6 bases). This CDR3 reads CASSRDRSGNTIYF. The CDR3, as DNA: TGCGCCAGCAGCCGCGACAGGTCTGGAAACACCATATATTTT.